This T cell receptor beta chain was documented in a study of Ad26.COV2.S vaccination and SARS-CoV-2 variants (dated by TCRdb to the early 2020s). At the level of the whole study: Vaccine-arm donors came from COV1001, a multicentre, randomized, double-blind, placebo-controlled phase I-IIa trial of Ad26.COV2.S in healthy adults. Participants in the trial were split at random into five groups of five each, receiving low-dose or high-dose Ad26.COV2.S once or twice, or else placebo on both occasions. Ad26.COV2.S was administered intramuscularly at a dose of 5x10^10 or 1x10^11 viral particles, either as one shot or as two shots given 56 days apart. Investigators did not know the trial group allocation while performing experiments and assessing outcomes. A total of 32 samples were included in the TCR-sequenced set, comprising around 19 Ad26.COV2.S vaccine recipients, 5 placebo recipients and 8 SARS-CoV-2 convalescent individuals. The specificity and breadth of SARS-CoV-2-reactive T cell receptors after Ad26.COV2.S vaccination were assessed by TCRbeta repertoire sequencing.

The study at large found these results: Comparing responses between vaccine doses or regimens was not something the study was powered to do. Ad26.COV2.S recipients had higher spike-specific TCR breadth than placebo recipients (P = 0.0014). Substantial breadth of spike-specific CD8+ and CD4+ T cell responses was reported after vaccination. It was noted by the authors that total T cell responses may have been underestimated by the TCR breadth and depth analyses. Vaccine and placebo recipients had comparable non-spike TCR breadth, which fits with the vaccine containing only spike.

Points on this clone: It has no known antigen specificity. No per-base quality is available; no much larger clone lies one base away.

The sample's treatment or condition, from its label and the paper: about 20 received Ad26.COV2.S at low or high dose, single or two shots; roughly 5 received placebo; per-sample allocation not given. Repertoires of vaccine and placebo recipients were sequenced from samples collected on day 63 after the first injection. Between 29 July and 7 August 2020, Cohort 1b enrolled 20 to 30 adults aged 18-55 years at one site in Boston, USA. Ad26.COV2.S was a replication-incompetent adenovirus type 26 vector that expressed a prefusion-stabilized SARS-CoV-2 spike protein derived from the original Wuhan strain. TCRbeta CDR3 regions were sequenced with the immunoSEQ Assay. After extraction, genomic DNA underwent amplification by bias-controlled multiplex PCR, followed by high-throughput sequencing. The study's processing was this. To quantify the absolute abundance of every unique TCRbeta CDR3 region, sequences were collapsed and filtered. T cell fraction was estimated by normalizing TCRbeta template counts to usable DNA, which was measured by amplifying reference genes present in all nucleated cells. Repertoire TCRs were annotated as SARS-CoV-2-specific by exact matching of V gene, CDR3 amino acid sequence and J gene to a known reactive TCR set. The reference SARS-CoV-2 TCR set was obtained from MIRA and was filtered for enrichment in COVID-19-positive ImmuneCODE repertoires, whereby public or cross-reactive TCRs were removed. Using the MIRA antigens, annotated TCRs were further analysed by specific ORF or by position within an ORF. Breadth was defined as the number of annotated unique rearrangements divided by the total number of unique productive rearrangements, and depth was defined as the summed frequency of the annotated unique rearrangements. Two-sided Wilcoxon rank-sum tests were used to compare TCR breadth between groups. The clones in this table, taken by TCRdb from immuneACCESS, are in-frame only. Not every clone is retained; where verified, under half of the shortfall comes from an unresolved V gene, and the cause of the rest is unknown. V, J and clone size are those of that table, while D and trimming were read from the DNA. The sample table records 300,000 to 400,000 clones; roughly 86% of these occur just once. Approximately 1.9% of the sample is in the top ten clones.

Relative to germline, V is 1 base shorter and J is 6 bases shorter, with 10 bases between their ends. CDR1 and CDR2, per the germline V gene, are SGHTA and FQGNSA. From cysteine to phenylalanine, the CDR3 is 14 amino acids long. This entry keeps only the CDR3 DNA: 42 bases, framed from base 1. The sequencing here drew on peripheral blood, taken in a trial of Ad26.COV2.S vaccine versus placebo. The receptor comes from a person aged 18-60 years who received the Ad26.COV2.S COVID-19 vaccine or a placebo. The rearranged chain carries TRBV7-2 and TRBJ1-3, with the D gene uncertain. The DNA sequence is TGTGCCAGCAGCTTAGGAGGGTCTTTAAACACCATATATTTT. This yields the protein CASSLGGSLNTIYF.